This T cell receptor (beta chain) was recorded in a study of cytomegalovirus exposure and HLA in healthy donors. Study information: A preliminary data release comprised roughly 80 million unique TCRs obtained from HLA-typed donors.

The PCR ran on 60 Vbeta and 13 Jbeta primers. Assay: immunoSEQ multiplex PCR; the TCRdb copy retains only in-frame clones and omits some. The repertoire holds about 200,000 clones, approximately 80% seen once, with approximately 14% in the top ten. As concerns this clone: Its cognate antigen is unknown.

The CDR3 spans 13 residues. Germline CDR1 is MNHEY and CDR2 is SVGAGI. Trimming stripped 10 bases from V and 10 bases from J, with 17 bases between. Study observations and caveats: Relative to equally common others, HLA-associated TCR beta chains showed greater clonal expansion in a later analysis. Sequences of the TCR beta chain were said to predict the HLA-A and HLA-B alleles of most subjects accurately. Several of the most significant clusters appeared linked to common viral pathogens, based on a later analysis.

The genes are TRBV6-5 and TRBJ1-6; possibly TRBD1 for D (5 bases). This clonotype was obtained from a woman aged 25-40 years in good health and CMV-seropositive. Sequencing was performed on PBMCs. CDR3 sequence: CATLGGAKSPLHF. CDR3 coding DNA: TGTGCCACCCTCGGGGGAGCGAAGTCACCCCTCCACTTT.